This T cell receptor beta chain was sequenced in a study of blood T cell repertoires in COVID-19. Study information: Spain, Italy and the United States supplied samples that represented acute and convalescent COVID-19. PBMCs, B-cell-depleted T cells, or T cells provided the cDNA or gDNA that made up the material.

This CDR3 contains 14 residues. The germline V gene encodes CDR1 SGHRS and CDR2 YFSETQ. Losses at the gene ends were 3 bases for V and 5 bases for J; bases not matched to a gene: 7. Seattle patients were enrolled during active infection and followed longitudinally. Repertoires were generated with immunoSEQ multiplex PCR, while TCRdb's copy carries only in-frame clones and drops some. Of about 53,000 clones in the sample, 81% were seen once. Sequenced input: peripheral blood. The receptor comes from a woman of 80 years or more with COVID-19, enrolled during active disease. This chain links TRBV5-1 with TRBJ2-7; 8 nucleotides agree with TRBD1. This CDR3 reads CASSSRTGSHEQYF. In nucleotides, the CDR3 is TGCGCCAGCAGCTCCCGGACAGGGTCCCACGAGCAGTACTTC.